This T cell receptor (beta chain) is drawn from a study of Graves' ophthalmopathy and Graves' hyperthyroidism. This clonotype was counted at least ten times. The CDR3 is 17 amino acids. CDR1 is SGHAT, CDR2 FQNNGV, per germline. Trimming took off 0 bases at V and 3 bases at J, with 17 bases between the two ends. Amplification from RNA transcripts yielded the TCR beta CDR3 regions. Investigators did first-round RT-PCR with HTBI primers, then second-round multiplex PCR. TCRdb recomputed calls from the multiplex PCR reads with MiXCR, one row per CDR3 protein. There are 900,000 to 1,200,000 distinct CDR3 sequences in the sample; about two fifths occur only once, and 11% lies in the top ten.

Sequenced sample: peripheral blood or thyroid tissue (not recorded which). The origin of this receptor is an adult man with Graves' hyperthyroidism. The rearrangement joins TRBV11-2 to TRBJ1-1; D possibly corresponds to TRBD1 (6 bases). The CDR3 sequence is CASSLDYAARGDTEAFF. The CDR3, as DNA: TGTGCCAGCAGCTTAGATTACGCGGCCAGGGGAGACACTGAAGCTTTCTTT.